This record covers a single T cell receptor beta chain. This sample stems from a study of T cell changes during pregnancy in multiple sclerosis. Repertoires were generated with immunoSEQ multiplex PCR, while TCRdb's copy carries only in-frame clones and drops some. The sample shows roughly 38,000 clones, around nine tenths of them seen only once. V lost 4 bases, J lost 6 bases, and 5 bases stayed unmatched. The CDR3 runs 14 residues. The germline V gene encodes CDR1 MGHRA and CDR2 YSYEKL. The source of this sequence is a female donor in good health, enrolled as a control in a pregnancy study. The V gene is TRBV4-1, the J gene TRBJ1-5; 8 positions agree with TRBD1. The specimen was CD4+ T cells from peripheral blood mononuclear cells, collected in the second trimester of pregnancy. The CDR3 spells CASSRQGLGQPQHF. For the CDR3, the DNA is TGCGCCAGCAGCCGACAGGGGTTAGGTCAGCCCCAGCATTTT.